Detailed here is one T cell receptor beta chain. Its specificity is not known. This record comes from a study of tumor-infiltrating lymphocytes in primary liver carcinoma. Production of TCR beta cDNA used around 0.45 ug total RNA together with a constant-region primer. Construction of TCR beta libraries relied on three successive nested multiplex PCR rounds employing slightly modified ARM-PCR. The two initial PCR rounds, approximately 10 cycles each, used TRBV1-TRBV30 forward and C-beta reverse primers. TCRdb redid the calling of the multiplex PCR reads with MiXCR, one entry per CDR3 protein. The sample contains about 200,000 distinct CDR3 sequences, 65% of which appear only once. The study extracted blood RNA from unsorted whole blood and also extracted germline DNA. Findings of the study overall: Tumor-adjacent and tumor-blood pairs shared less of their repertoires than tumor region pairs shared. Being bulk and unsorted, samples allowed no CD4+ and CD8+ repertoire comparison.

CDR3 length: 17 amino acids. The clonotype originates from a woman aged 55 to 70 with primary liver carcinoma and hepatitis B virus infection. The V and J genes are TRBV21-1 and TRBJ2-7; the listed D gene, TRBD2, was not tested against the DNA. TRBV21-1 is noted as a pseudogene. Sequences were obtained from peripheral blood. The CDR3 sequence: CASSTWNDPTSVDEQYF. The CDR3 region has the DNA TGTGCCAGCAGCACGTGGAACGACCCGACTAGCGTCGACGAGCAGTACTTC.